This record looks at one T cell receptor (beta chain) sequence and its context. This receptor's antigen is unknown. No clone much larger than this one lies a single base away; base qualities are absent. RNA was extracted using the RNeasy kit, and about 0.5 to 1 ug of the RNA was reverse transcribed with random hexamers. The immunoSEQ multiplex PCR assay, which covers 54 Vbeta and 13 Jbeta segments, was used to amplify TCR beta CDR3 regions. Bias from PCR amplification was corrected by using a synthetic template baseline for primer optimization and for computational correction. The authors processed their data as follows. Reads were annotated to V, D and J genes per IMGT and analyzed with immunoSEQ Analyzer, keeping only productive sequences. To calculate clonality, Shannon entropy was normalized by log2 of the number of productive unique sequences and then subtracted from one. For each patient and control, public and private clones were evaluated among the 100 most prevalent clones. Susac-specific clones were defined as absent from healthy and MS cohorts, some 1,000 published viral clones and other ImmuneACCESS disease sequences. TCRdb reprocessing: public reads trimmed at Q25 with fastp, clones called with MiXCR, in-frame beta chains kept. Each entry is one CDR3 protein sequence, shown with its most common DNA and genes. TCRdb, rather than the study authors, made the V and J calls. Across this sample there are around 130,000 distinct CDR3 sequences, with about 90% seen only once. The ten largest clones add up to approximately 0.24% of the sample.

Peripheral blood CD8+ and CD4+ T cells from healthy donors, Susac syndrome patients and multiple sclerosis patients were profiled by high-throughput TCR beta sequencing. Multiple sclerosis controls were treatment-naive patients with stable or active relapsing-remitting disease fulfilling revised McDonald criteria. Bulk CD8+ and CD4+ T cells were purified magnetically by negative isolation, whereas CD8+ TEMRA cells were enriched by FACS. Blood was collected in EDTA tubes and processed within 24 hours, with PBMCs isolated through density gradient centrifugation. PBMCs destined for TCR sequencing were cryopreserved in liquid nitrogen and later thawed in a 37 °C water bath. Purity of sorted or isolated CD4+, CD8+ and CD8+ TEMRA cells was at least 90%. This entry comes from a study of CD8 T cells in Susac syndrome (dated by TCRdb to the late 2010s). For context, the study as a whole: Whether CD8+ T cell activation and differentiation in Susac syndrome was antigen driven was tested using repertoire sequencing. CD8+ T cell repertoire clonality was compared between 11 to 12 healthy donors, approximately 14 Susac syndrome patients and some 15 multiple sclerosis patients.

Looking up the germline V gene (reference sequence) yields CDR1 DFQATT and CDR2 SNEGSKA. V is reduced by 3 bases and J by 3 bases, leaving a spacing of 24 bases between them. From the cysteine through the phenylalanine, the CDR3 covers 18 amino acids. Left in the record is the CDR3 DNA by itself, 54 bases read in frame from the first base. The investigation overall reported the following: The number of individuals in the TCR sequencing and HLA analysis was acknowledged as relatively small.

The receptor comes from a human donor with multiple sclerosis. The chain links TRBV20-1 with TRBJ2-1; the D region may be TRBD1 or TRBD2, each matching 5 bases equally. The sequenced material came from CD8+ T cells from PBMCs. At the DNA level, the sequence is TGCAGTGCTAGTTGGGACGCGATGATCCCCGGGTTCTACAATGAGCAGTTCTTC. It translates as CSASWDAMIPGFYNEQFF.